This is a list of T cell receptor beta chains from one sample in a study of T-cell reconstitution after alpha-beta-depleted transplantation in children. TCRdb reanalysed the PCR reads using MiXCR and keeps one entry per CDR3 protein. The sample contains about 230,000 distinct CDR3 sequences, 9.5% to 13% of which appear only once. The sample consisted of PBMCs, taken before TCRalphabeta/CD19-depleted stem cell transplant. These receptors were obtained from a child under three years old with acute myeloid leukemia, due to receive a stem cell transplant. Each CDR3 is given with its conserved first and last residue. A D gene is named only where the DNA matches it firmly. Clone size is not always given. Where it is, it says once, few, many or a class for expanded clones.

>TRBJ1-5|TRBD1|many|TRBV12-3/TRBV12-4
CASSFGTGEFQPQHF
TGTGCCAGCAGTTTTGGGACAGGGGAATTTCAGCCCCAGCATTTT
>TRBJ1-5|-|many|TRBV21-1
CASSKWDRVSQPQHF
TGTGCCAGCAGCAAATGGGACAGGGTATCTCAGCCCCAGCATTTT
>TRBJ1-2|-|once|TRBV4-1
CASSQVSGFYGYTF
TGCGCCAGCAGCCAAGTCTCAGGGTTCTATGGCTACACCTTC
>TRBJ1-5|-|few|TRBV28
CASSPSRTSDTYSNQPQHF
TGTGCCAGCAGCCCCTCCCGGACGTCGGATACCTATAGCAATCAGCCCCAGCATTTT
>TRBJ1-1|-|many|TRBV5-1
CASSLAQGWVHTEAFF
TGCGCCAGCAGCTTGGCCCAGGGGTGGGTACACACTGAAGCTTTCTTT
>TRBJ1-5|-|many|TRBV3-1
CASSQGGALNQPQHF
TGTGCCAGCAGCCAAGGGGGGGCCCTCAATCAGCCCCAGCATTTT
>TRBJ1-5|-|many|TRBV15
CATSRVQGSNQPQHF
TGTGCCACCAGCAGAGTGCAGGGCAGCAATCAGCCCCAGCATTTT
>TRBJ2-6|-|-|TRBV29-1
CSVEANGPSGANVLTF
TGCAGCGTTGAAGCGAATGGGCCCTCTGGGGCCAACGTCCTGACTTTC
>TRBJ2-1|-|many|TRBV2
CASILYNEQFF
TGTGCCAGCATTCTGTACAATGAGCAGTTCTTC
>TRBJ1-1|-|once|TRBV19
CASSLTAVAEAFF
TGTGCCAGTAGTCTGACCGCGGTCGCCGAAGCTTTCTTT
>TRBJ1-2|TRBD1|many|TRBV7-2
CASSADRGGYGYTF
TGTGCCAGCAGCGCGGACAGGGGAGGCTATGGCTACACCTTC
>TRBJ2-1|TRBD2|few|TRBV20-1
CSARDRGGSYNEQFF
TGCAGTGCGAGGGACCGCGGGGGCTCCTACAATGAGCAGTTCTTC
>TRBJ1-1|-|many|TRBV20-1
CSAAPRGYMNTEAFF
TGCAGTGCAGCCCCCAGGGGATACATGAACACTGAAGCTTTCTTT
>TRBJ2-1|-|many|TRBV5-1
CASSLGGRLYNEQFF
TGCGCCAGCAGCTTGGGAGGACGACTCTACAATGAGCAGTTCTTC
>TRBJ1-5|TRBD1|-|TRBV7-6
CASSLSPDRGQPQHF
TGTGCCAGCAGCTTAAGTCCGGACAGGGGGCAGCCCCAGCATTTT
>TRBJ2-3|TRBD1|many|TRBV20-1
CKGQGAGDTQYF
TGCAAGGGACAGGGGGCCGGAGATACGCAGTATTTT
>TRBJ2-7|-|many|TRBV29-1
CSVEMPGVNEQYF
TGCAGCGTTGAAATGCCGGGGGTCAACGAGCAGTACTTC
>TRBJ2-3|-|many|TRBV5-1
CASSAEGDTQYF
TGCGCCAGCAGCGCGGAAGGGGATACGCAGTATTTT
>TRBJ2-5|-|few|TRBV9
CASSNRPGAEKTQYF
TGTGCCAGCAGCAACCGCCCGGGCGCGGAGAAGACCCAGTACTTC
>TRBJ1-5|-|many|TRBV7-2
CASSLVTGLSNQPQHF
TGTGCCAGCAGCTTAGTGACAGGACTAAGCAATCAGCCCCAGCATTTT
>TRBJ1-5|-|many|TRBV5-1
CASSLSDSYSNQPQHF
TGCGCCAGCAGCTTGTCCGACAGCTATAGCAATCAGCCCCAGCATTTT
>TRBJ2-5|TRBD2|many|TRBV28
CASSRGLATKKTQYF
TGTGCCAGCAGTCGGGGACTAGCCACGAAGAAGACCCAGTACTTC
>TRBJ2-5|-|many|TRBV23-1
CASSQSLGFQETQYF
TGCGCCAGCAGTCAATCGTTGGGTTTCCAAGAGACCCAGTACTTC
>TRBJ2-2|-|many|TRBV20-1
CSASVRTNTGELFF
TGCAGTGCTAGTGTCAGAACGAACACCGGGGAGCTGTTTTTT